The 16 T cell receptor beta chains in this list originate from one sample, sequenced in a study of cytomegalovirus exposure and HLA in healthy donors. PCR involved 60 Vbeta and 13 Jbeta primers. Here immunoSEQ multiplex PCR was the method, and the copy in TCRdb shows in-frame clones only, minus some. The top ten hold 1% of the sample, which has under 200,000 clones, roughly 77% seen once. The sequencing sample was made of PBMCs. Receptor source: a woman in her fifties or sixties in good health and CMV-seropositive.

This clone was seen just once. At one end, the junction sequence differs from germline, possibly due to a read error. V gene TRBV7-9 combines with J gene TRBJ1-1, with TRBD1 matching over 9 bases. The CDR3 has 14 residues. The germline gives CDR1 SEHNR, CDR2 FQNEAQ (reference sequence). For the CDR3, the DNA is TGTTCCAGCAGCTCACCGGGACAGGGTGTTGGAGCTTTCTTT. Translation gives CSSSSPGQGVGAFF.

The rearrangement joins TRBV28 to TRBJ2-5; the match to TRBD1 covers 8 bases. The end of the DNA aligns better with TRBJ2-7, so the J call may be wrong. The CDR3 totals 14 residues. Germline CDR1 is MDHEN and CDR2 is SYDVKM. CDR3 in amino acids: CASSSSDRGHEQYF. CDR3 in DNA: TGTGCCAGCAGTTCCTCCGACAGGGGCCACGAGCAGTACTTC.

The V gene is TRBV5-1, the J gene TRBJ2-7; 9 bases are a match to TRBD2. The CDR3 sequence is 23 residues long. With V trimmed by 6 bases and J by 0 bases, 31 bases remained unmatched. CDR1 and CDR2 (germline): SGHRS, YFSETQ. CDR3 nucleotide sequence: TGCGCCAGCACAACCCCGGGACTAGCTTGGGTTTACGGGGAGACAAATAGCTCCTACGAGCAGTACTTC. As protein: CASTTPGLAWVYGETNSSYEQYF.

V usage is TRBV5-8 and J usage is TRBJ2-7, with TRBD2 matching 9 bases. This CDR3 has 16 amino acids. With 3 bases clipped from V and 2 bases from J, the junction kept 9 bases outside the gene matches. The V gene's germline CDR1 is SGHTS and CDR2 YDEGEE. CDR3 protein: CASSWKAGGSTYEQYF. The CDR3 coding sequence is TGTGCCAGCAGCTGGAAAGCGGGAGGTTCAACCTACGAGCAGTACTTC.

The genes are TRBV7-2 and TRBJ2-4, with 8 positions matching TRBD1. The CDR3 has 16 residues. J was trimmed by 1 base and V by 4 bases; bases with no gene match: 6. Germline CDR1 SGHTA, CDR2 FQGNSA. CDR3 nucleotide sequence: TGTGCCAGCAGCTCTCAGGGGGCACGGGCCAAAAACATTCAGTACTTC. It yields the protein CASSSQGARAKNIQYF.

The V and J genes are TRBV7-9 and TRBJ1-4; 9 bases agree with TRBD1. Germline V gene lookup returns CDR1 SEHNR and CDR2 FQNEAQ (reference sequence). The V and J ends lost 5 bases and 8 bases, in that order; junction bases with no gene match: 12. This CDR3 comprises 16 residues. CDR3 region: CASSHRDRARAEKLFF. DNA of the CDR3: TGTGCCAGCAGCCACCGGGACAGGGCGAGGGCGGAAAAACTGTTTTTT.

This clone was picked up a small number of times. The chain has TRBV10-2 and TRBJ2-1, with 11 positions matching TRBD2. Unmatched junction bases numbered 15, after V lost 4 bases and J lost 10 bases. The germline V gene has CDR1 WSHSY and CDR2 SAAADI. CDR3 length: 17 amino acids. The CDR3 DNA sequence: TGCGCCAGCAGTGCGGAATTAGCGGGAGGGGTTATGTTGGAGCAGTTCTTC. It encodes CASSAELAGGVMLEQFF.

This clone occurred a few times. The chain has TRBV27 and TRBJ2-3; a weak D match, TRBD1 (6 bases). Looked up from germline, CDR1 is MNHEY and CDR2 is SMNVEV (reference sequence). Between the trimmed V and J ends, which lost 5 bases and 1 base, there was a span of 28 bases. The CDR3 extends over 20 amino acids. CDR3 nucleotides: TGTGCCAGCAGTCCGGACAGAGTCGGACTGGGCCAAATTCGCACAGATACGCAGTATTTT. Its translation: CASSPDRVGLGQIRTDTQYF.

V gene TRBV11-3 combines with J gene TRBJ1-1; the D is unclear. The V gene lost 1 base and the J gene lost 4 bases, with 16 bases spanning the gap. This CDR3 comprises 16 residues. From germline, CDR1 is SGHNT and CDR2 YENEEA. The CDR3 reads CASSLGAPGWGTEAFF. The DNA of the CDR3 is TGTGCCAGCAGCTTAGGCGCCCCGGGGTGGGGCACTGAAGCTTTCTTT.

The table lists this clone with a few counts. The CDR3: CASNHNTLGGAGYTF. In DNA, the CDR3 is TGTGCCAGCAACCACAACACATTGGGGGGGGCTGGCTACACCTTC. This chain connects TRBV9 to TRBJ1-2; D is possibly TRBD1 (6 bases). CDR1 and CDR2 (germline): SGDLS, YYNGEE. V lost 6 bases and J 7 bases, leaving 22 bases between the germline ends. The CDR3 loop spans 15 amino acids.

The V call is TRBV4-2, the J call TRBJ2-7; D possibly corresponds to TRBD2 (5 bases). Per the germline V gene, CDR1 is LGHNA and CDR2 is YNFKEQ. Trimming removed 1 base at V and 0 bases at J, with 16 bases between. The CDR3 runs to 17 residues. CDR3 bases: TGTGCCAGCAGCCAAGGAAGAAACGGGGATCCCTCCTACGAGCAGTACTTC. Amino acids: CASSQGRNGDPSYEQYF.

The CDR3 loop is CASSQDQGRNSPLHF. DNA for the CDR3: TGCGCCAGCAGCCAAGATCAGGGTAGGAATTCACCCCTCCACTTT. J is TRBJ1-6 and V is TRBV4-1; D possibly corresponds to TRBD1 (5 bases). Germline CDR1 reads MGHRA; CDR2 reads YSYEKL. The CDR3 consists of 15 residues. Trimming pared 0 bases from V and 7 bases from J, leaving 10 bases between.

The CDR3 DNA sequence: TGTGCCAGCATGAAGCAGGACAATCAGCCCCAGCATTTT. This sequence encodes CASMKQDNQPQHF. The chain carries TRBV6-1 and TRBJ1-5; D unresolved. Germline V gene lookup returns CDR1 MNHNS and CDR2 SASEGT. The germline V and J ends were trimmed by 7 bases and 3 bases, with 10 bases remaining between them. The CDR3 contains 13 residues.

CDR3 sequence: CASSWGGGPGELFF. The CDR3 nucleotides read TGTGCCAGCAGTTGGGGGGGAGGGCCCGGGGAGCTGTTTTTT. The chain employs TRBV27 and TRBJ2-2, with 7 bases identical to TRBD2. The junction had 5 bases not matched to a gene; V was cut back by 4 bases and J by 6 bases. CDR3 size: 14 residues. Germline assignment: CDR1 MNHEY and CDR2 SMNVEV (reference sequence).

The V call is TRBV28, the J call TRBJ2-7; 7 bases are a match to TRBD2. V gave up 7 bases and J gave up 1 base; unmatched junction bases: 13. The CDR3 has 16 residues. CDR1 MDHEN and CDR2 SYDVKM come from the germline V gene. The CDR3 sequence: CASTPRGERGSYEQYF. The CDR3 region has the DNA TGTGCCAGCACTCCACGAGGCGAGCGGGGATCCTACGAGCAGTACTTC.

As for this clone: Compared with germline, one end of the junction differs, possibly owing to a read error. V is TRBV7-3 and J is TRBJ1-2; no clear D gene. CDR1 and CDR2 from the germline V gene are SGHTA and FQGTGA. CDR3 length: 13 amino acids. CDR3 nucleotides: TGTGCCAGCAGCTTCGACGGTAACTATGACTACACCTTC. Its translation is CASSFDGNYDYTF. Complete variable domain (other parts from reference TRBV7-3 and TRBJ1-2): GAGVSQTPSNKVTEKGKYVELRCDPISGHTALYWYRQSLGQGPEFLIYFQGTGAADDSGLPNDRFFAVRPEGSVSTLKIQRTERGDSAVYLCASSFDGNYDYTFGSGTRLTVV.